Listed here are 11 T cell receptor beta chains from one sample, sequenced in a study of T cell responses to AZD1222 COVID-19 vaccine. This table comes from immunoSEQ multiplex PCR, and its TCRdb copy is limited to in-frame clones, with some not included. The sample shows around 140,000 clones, over 75% of them seen only once. Specimen: peripheral blood, collected 28 days after the second dose of the MenACWY control vaccine. Receptor source: an adult who received the MenACWY meningococcal vaccine as a control.

The gene calls are TRBV6-2 or TRBV6-3 and TRBJ2-7, with 8 bases identical to TRBD1. Germline loops: CDR1 MNHEY, CDR2 SVGEGT. The length of the CDR3 is 14 residues. J lost 2 bases, V lost 5 bases, and 5 bases had no gene match. DNA for the CDR3: TGTGCCAGCAGTCGACAGGGGTTAACCTACGAGCAGTACTTC. Its translation is CASSRQGLTYEQYF.

The chain has TRBV24-1 and TRBJ2-7; D remains ambiguous. There are 13 residues in the CDR3. Per germline, CDR1 KGHDR and CDR2 SFDVKD. The germline V and J ends were trimmed by 4 bases and 4 bases, with 10 bases remaining between them. As DNA, the CDR3 is TGTGCCACCAGTGACCTCGACGGGTACGAGCAGTACTTC. Amino acid sequence: CATSDLDGYEQYF.

The chain joins TRBV27 to TRBJ1-2; 7 bases line up with TRBD1. Germline assignment: CDR1 MNHEY and CDR2 SMNVEV (reference sequence). After removal of 5 bases from V and 8 bases from J, the junction contained 11 bases not matched to a gene. The CDR3 covers 14 residues. This CDR3 is CASSISRQGGGYTF. DNA of the CDR3: TGTGCCAGCAGTATTTCGAGACAGGGAGGGGGCTACACCTTC.

The chain employs TRBV10-2 and TRBJ1-2, with 8 bases that match TRBD1. This CDR3 region has 13 residues. The germline V gene has CDR1 WSHSY and CDR2 SAAADI. With V trimmed by 10 bases and J by 8 bases, 12 bases remained unmatched. This CDR3 is CATGGQGAHGYTF. CDR3 coding DNA: TGCGCCACAGGGGGGCAGGGGGCGCACGGCTACACCTTC.

The gene calls are TRBV11-2 and TRBJ2-7; 11 bases are shared with TRBD2. CDR1 and CDR2 from the germline V gene are SGHAT and FQNNGV. This CDR3 is 15 amino acids long. V shed 6 bases and J 2 bases; nucleotides not matched to a gene: 6. CDR3 loop: CASRRLAGRAYEQYF. CDR3 nucleotide sequence: TGTGCCAGCAGACGACTAGCGGGACGGGCCTACGAGCAGTACTTC.

V gene TRBV11-2 combines with J gene TRBJ2-2; D is uncertain. The V end lost 6 bases, the J end lost 7 bases, and 18 bases lay between the germline ends. Germline-derived CDR1 and CDR2 are SGHAT and FQNNGV. The CDR3 spans 15 residues. CDR3 DNA: TGTGCCAGCAGTTGGACCGGACGGAGCGTCGGGGAGCTGTTTTTT. Translating gives CASSWTGRSVGELFF.

V gene TRBV11-2 combines with J gene TRBJ2-1; 9 nucleotides agree with TRBD2. Germline lookup yields CDR1 SGHAT and CDR2 FQNNGV. This CDR3 spans 16 amino acids. V lost 2 bases and J lost 3; bases outside the gene matches: 5. CDR3 amino acids: CASSLYGSGSYNEQFF. CDR3 coding DNA: TGTGCCAGCAGCTTATATGGTAGCGGGAGCTACAATGAGCAGTTCTTC.

The genes are TRBV6-2 or TRBV6-3 and TRBJ2-1, with TRBD2 as a possible D gene (7 bases). The CDR3 covers 17 residues. V lost 0 bases to trimming and J lost 0 bases, with 12 bases between them. Germline V CDR1 and CDR2: MNHEY, SVGEGT. The CDR3 coding sequence is TGTGCCAGCAGTTACTCAGGGGGAGGGAGCTCCTACAATGAGCAGTTCTTC. Translated, it gives CASSYSGGGSSYNEQFF.

The rearrangement uses TRBV19 and TRBJ2-2; TRBD1 might be the D (6 bases). Deletions cut 4 bases from V and 6 bases from J, with 12 bases between. From germline, CDR1 is LNHDA and CDR2 SQIVND (reference sequence). CDR3 length: 14 residues. The DNA of the CDR3 is TGTGCCAGTAGTACAACAGGGTTTGCCGGGGAGCTGTTTTTT. It specifies CASSTTGFAGELFF.

The chain links TRBV20-1 to TRBJ1-5; no reliable D call. This CDR3 region has 14 residues. V was trimmed by 6 bases and J by 8 bases, leaving 20 bases between them. The germline V gene has CDR1 DFQATT and CDR2 SNEGSKA (reference sequence). CDR3 nucleotides: TGCAGTGCGAGTCAGACGCATAATCTTGAGCCCCAGCATTTT. It is translated as CSASQTHNLEPQHF.

The chain carries TRBV5-1 and TRBJ1-1, with 8 nucleotides matching TRBD1. CDR1 is SGHRS, CDR2 YFSETQ, per germline. Unmatched junction bases numbered 8, after V lost 4 bases and J lost 3 bases. The CDR3 extends over 15 amino acids. Here the CDR3 reads CASSAPDRGDTEAFF. The CDR3 coding sequence is TGCGCCAGCAGCGCACCAGACAGGGGAGACACTGAAGCTTTCTTT.